Reported below is one T cell receptor beta chain. There is no known antigen for this receptor. Base quality data are lacking; no much larger clone is found one base away. This sample was taken from a study of blood T cells in healthy people across ages (dated by TCRdb to 2013 to 2016). For context, the study as a whole: In model experiments, template switching captured roughly one uniquely barcoded TCR beta cDNA molecule for every two T cells. Using deep sequencing normalized with unique cDNA molecular identifiers, the study measured how TCR beta repertoire diversity changes with age. Four age groups were formed from the donors: young (average approximately 17 years), middle-aged (around 39), aged (roughly 58) and long-lived (about 80). To avoid experimental bias, donors of different ages were distributed randomly across sequencing lanes. Two additional independent replicas of 1 million unique cDNA reads from the same blood draw were analyzed for two donors (one aged 18 to 30 and one aged 80 or older). Broad study findings and their caveats: Total diversity estimates from one million sequenced T cells were considered lower bounds and underestimates. Bulk unsorted PBMC profiling prevented conclusive comparison of naive and antigen-experienced compartments. The percentage of naive T cells measured by flow cytometry correlated strongly with observed TCR beta diversity. Because the CMV infection status of the donors was unknown, age-related changes in expanded clonotypes may potentially have been confounded. As age increased, observed TCR beta diversity per million T cells dropped in a roughly linear way, and a significant reduction was already evident by age 40. Compared with the aged group, more naive CD4+ T cells, fewer expanded clones and increased TCR diversity were shown by the long-lived group, suggesting age selection.

Systemically healthy Caucasian individuals from Russia, approximately 39 in total and aged roughly 6 to 100 years, were included as donors. Ten milliliters of peripheral blood were drawn from each donor into EDTA-treated Vacutainer tubes. Ficoll-Paque density-gradient centrifugation was used to isolate PBMCs, with at least 6.5 million obtained per sample. Total RNA was extracted from PBMCs with Trizol reagent, with at least 6 micrograms obtained per sample. For every donor, an aliquot of PBMCs went through flow cytometry to measure the percentages of naive CD45RAhigh/CD27high T cells. Preparation of the library involved 5' RACE. TCRdb lists the instrument as Illumina HiSeq 2500. A second about 7 to 11 cycle PCR used a sample-barcoded 5' primer and a J-beta primer mix. Each TCR beta cDNA molecule received a unique molecular identifier from a template-switch 5' adaptor carrying 12 random nucleotides. Each sample yielded at least 3 million CDR3-containing paired-end reads. The Mint cDNA synthesis kit, primed by a TRBC-specific oligonucleotide, was used to synthesize first-strand cDNA from all RNA. All cDNA was treated with uracil-DNA glycosylase and then went through a first 18-cycle PCR with the universal primers M1SS and BC2_uni_R. The study's own analysis went as follows. For normalization, 1 million high-quality reads, each with a distinct molecular identifier, were randomly selected from each sample. Instead of being binned into consensus sequences, reads that shared molecular identifiers were thrown out. MiTCR, set to a Q25 quality threshold and the strictest error-elimination algorithm, was used for CDR3 identification, clonotype clustering and error correction. A nonparametric unseen species model with Euler transformation was used to estimate a lower bound on total TCR beta diversity. TCRdb applied fastp at Q25 and MiXCR to the public reads, then kept only in-frame beta chains. Rows matching on CDR3 protein sequence are summarized as one entry with the most common DNA and genes. The V and J calls come from TCRdb's annotation, not from the publication. The sample has more than 650,000 distinct CDR3 sequences on record, about 48% of them singletons. The top ten clonotypes cover approximately 40% of the sample.

Via the germline V gene, CDR1 is LGHNA and CDR2 YNFKEQ. Measured from the cysteine to the phenylalanine, the CDR3 is 14 residues long. The DNA shown is the 42-base CDR3, in frame from base 1. V sheds 1 base and J sheds 3 bases, leaving 8 bases between their ends. The rearrangement combines TRBV4-2 with TRBJ2-3, and possibly TRBD2, on 5 matching bases. This TCR was sampled from a man aged 80 or over in good health. Sequencing was carried out using blood. This receptor carries the CDR3 CASSQGGGTDTQYF. The bases are TGTGCCAGCAGCCAAGGAGGAGGAACAGATACGCAGTATTTT.